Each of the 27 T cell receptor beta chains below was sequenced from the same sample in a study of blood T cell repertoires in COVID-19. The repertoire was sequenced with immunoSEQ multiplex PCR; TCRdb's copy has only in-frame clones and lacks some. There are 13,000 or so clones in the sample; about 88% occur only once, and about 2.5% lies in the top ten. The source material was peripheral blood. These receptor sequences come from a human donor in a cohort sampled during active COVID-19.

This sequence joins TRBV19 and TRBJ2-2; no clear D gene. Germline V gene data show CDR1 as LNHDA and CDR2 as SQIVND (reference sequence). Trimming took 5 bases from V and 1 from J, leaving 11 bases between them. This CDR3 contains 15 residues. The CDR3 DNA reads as TGTGCCAGTAGTGCTTTAGCACAGAACACCGGGGAGCTGTTTTTT. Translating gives CASSALAQNTGELFF.

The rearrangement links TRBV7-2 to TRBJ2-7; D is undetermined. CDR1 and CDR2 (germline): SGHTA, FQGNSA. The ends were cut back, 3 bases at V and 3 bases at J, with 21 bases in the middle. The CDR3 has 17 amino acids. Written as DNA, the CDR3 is TGTGCCAGCAGCTTTACCCTAGACCGATCAGCCTTCTACGAGCAGTACTTC. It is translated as CASSFTLDRSAFYEQYF.

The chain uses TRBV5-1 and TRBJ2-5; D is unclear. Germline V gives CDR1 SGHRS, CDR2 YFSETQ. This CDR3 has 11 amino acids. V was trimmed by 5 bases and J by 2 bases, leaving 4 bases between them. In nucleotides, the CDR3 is TGCGCCAGCAGGCGGCAAGAGACCCAGTACTTC. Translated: CASRRQETQYF.

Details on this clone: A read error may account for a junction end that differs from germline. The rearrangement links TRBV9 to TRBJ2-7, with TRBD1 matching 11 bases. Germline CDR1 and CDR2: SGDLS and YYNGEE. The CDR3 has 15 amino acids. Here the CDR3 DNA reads TGTGCCAGCACCGTAGGACAGGGGGCCTCCTACGAGCAGTACTTC. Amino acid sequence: CASTVGQGASYEQYF.

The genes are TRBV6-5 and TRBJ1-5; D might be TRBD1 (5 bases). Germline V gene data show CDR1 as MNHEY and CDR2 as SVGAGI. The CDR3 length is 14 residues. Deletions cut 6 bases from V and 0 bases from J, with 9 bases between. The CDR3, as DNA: TGTGCCAGCAGGCAGGGTAATAGCAATCAGCCCCAGCATTTT. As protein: CASRQGNSNQPQHF.

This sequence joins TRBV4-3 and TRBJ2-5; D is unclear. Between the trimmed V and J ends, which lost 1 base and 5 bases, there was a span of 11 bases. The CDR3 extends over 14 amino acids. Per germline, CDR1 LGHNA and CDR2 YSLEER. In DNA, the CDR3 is TGCGCCAGCAGCCAAGGGCGAGGTGGGGAGACCCAGTACTTC. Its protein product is CASSQGRGGETQYF.

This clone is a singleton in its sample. The DNA of the CDR3 is TGCGCCAGCAGCCGCGAGGAGACAGATACGCAGTATTTT. This translates into CASSREETDTQYF. The V call is TRBV4-3, the J call TRBJ2-3, with no clear D. V dropped 4 bases and J dropped 3 bases, with 8 bases sitting between them. Per germline, CDR1 LGHNA and CDR2 YSLEER. The length of the CDR3 is 13 residues.

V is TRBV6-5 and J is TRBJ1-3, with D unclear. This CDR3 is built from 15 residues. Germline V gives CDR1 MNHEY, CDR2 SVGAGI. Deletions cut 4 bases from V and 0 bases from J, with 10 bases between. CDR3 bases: TGTGCCAGCAGTTCCGACACCTTCTCTGGAAACACCATATATTTT. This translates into CASSSDTFSGNTIYF.

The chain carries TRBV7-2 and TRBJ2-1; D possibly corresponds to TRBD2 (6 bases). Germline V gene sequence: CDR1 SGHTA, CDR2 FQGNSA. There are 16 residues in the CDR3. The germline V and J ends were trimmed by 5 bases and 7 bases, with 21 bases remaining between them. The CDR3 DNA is TGTGCCAGCAGCAAAGAGGGGCTAGCGCGGAGGAATGAGCAGTTCTTC. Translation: CASSKEGLARRNEQFF.

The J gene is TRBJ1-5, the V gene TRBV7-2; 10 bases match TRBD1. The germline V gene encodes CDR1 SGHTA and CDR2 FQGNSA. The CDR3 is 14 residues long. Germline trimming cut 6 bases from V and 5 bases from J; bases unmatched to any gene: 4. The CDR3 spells CASSRTGGYQPQHF. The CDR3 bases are TGTGCCAGCAGTAGGACAGGGGGGTATCAGCCCCAGCATTTT.

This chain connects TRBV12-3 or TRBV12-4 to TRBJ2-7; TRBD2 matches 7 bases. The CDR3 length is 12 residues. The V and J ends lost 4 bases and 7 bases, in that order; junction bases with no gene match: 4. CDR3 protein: CASSSGRGEQYF. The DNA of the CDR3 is TGTGCCAGCAGTTCTGGGAGGGGTGAGCAGTACTTC.

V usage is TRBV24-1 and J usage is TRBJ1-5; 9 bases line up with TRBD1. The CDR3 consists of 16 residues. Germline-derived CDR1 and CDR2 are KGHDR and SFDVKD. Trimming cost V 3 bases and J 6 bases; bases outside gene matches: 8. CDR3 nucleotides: TGTGCCACCAGTGATGGTGGACAGGGGAGGTCTCAGCCCCAGCATTTT. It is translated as CATSDGGQGRSQPQHF.

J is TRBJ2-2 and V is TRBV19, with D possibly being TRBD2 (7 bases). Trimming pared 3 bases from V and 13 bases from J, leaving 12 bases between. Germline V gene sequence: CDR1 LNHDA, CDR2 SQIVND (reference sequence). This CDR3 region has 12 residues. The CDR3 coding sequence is TGTGCCAGTAGTATGCGGGGGCCTGGGCTGTTTTTT. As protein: CASSMRGPGLFF.

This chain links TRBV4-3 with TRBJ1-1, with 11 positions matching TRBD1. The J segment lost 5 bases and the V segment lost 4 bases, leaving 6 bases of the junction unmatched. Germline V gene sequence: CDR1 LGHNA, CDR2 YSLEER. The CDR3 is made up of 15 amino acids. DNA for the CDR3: TGCGCCAGCAGCCGGGCCGGGACAGGGGGGACTGAAGCTTTCTTT. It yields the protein CASSRAGTGGTEAFF.

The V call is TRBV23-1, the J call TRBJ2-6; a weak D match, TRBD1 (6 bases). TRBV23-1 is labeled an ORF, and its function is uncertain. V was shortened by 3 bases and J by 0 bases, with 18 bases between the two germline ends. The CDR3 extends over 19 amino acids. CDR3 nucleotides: TGCGCCAGCAGTCACCGCCCCCCAGGGGAGCTCTCTGGGGCCAACGTCCTGACTTTC. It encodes CASSHRPPGELSGANVLTF.

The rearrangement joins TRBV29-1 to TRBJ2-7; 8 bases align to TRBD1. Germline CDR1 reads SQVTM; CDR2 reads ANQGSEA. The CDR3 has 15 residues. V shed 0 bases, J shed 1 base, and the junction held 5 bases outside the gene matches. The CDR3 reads CSVEDGTGTSYEQYF. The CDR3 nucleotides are TGCAGCGTTGAAGATGGGACAGGTACATCCTACGAGCAGTACTTC.

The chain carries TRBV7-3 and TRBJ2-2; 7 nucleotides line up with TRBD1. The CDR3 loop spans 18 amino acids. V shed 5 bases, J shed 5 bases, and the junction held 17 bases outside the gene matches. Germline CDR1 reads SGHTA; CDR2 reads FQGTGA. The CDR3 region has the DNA TGTGCCAGCAGCCTCTCTATCGAGACAGGGCGAAAGACCGGGGAGCTGTTTTTT. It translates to CASSLSIETGRKTGELFF.

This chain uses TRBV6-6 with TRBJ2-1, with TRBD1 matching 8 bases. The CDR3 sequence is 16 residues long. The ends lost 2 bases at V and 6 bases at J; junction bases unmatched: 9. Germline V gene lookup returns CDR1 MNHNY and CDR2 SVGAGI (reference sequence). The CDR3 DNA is TGTGCCAGCAGTTACGGGACCCAAACAGGGGGCAATGAGCAGTTCTTC. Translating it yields CASSYGTQTGGNEQFF.

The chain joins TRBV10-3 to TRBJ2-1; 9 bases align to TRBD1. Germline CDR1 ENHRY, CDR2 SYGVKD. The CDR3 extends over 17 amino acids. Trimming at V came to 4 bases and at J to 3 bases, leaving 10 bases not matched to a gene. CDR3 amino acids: CAISGPTGGGGYNEQFF. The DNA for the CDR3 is TGTGCCATCAGTGGGCCAACAGGGGGCGGAGGCTACAATGAGCAGTTCTTC.

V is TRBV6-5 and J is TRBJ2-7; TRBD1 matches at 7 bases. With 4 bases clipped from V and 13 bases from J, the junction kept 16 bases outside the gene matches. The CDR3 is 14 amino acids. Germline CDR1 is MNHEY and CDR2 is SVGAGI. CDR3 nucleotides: TGTGCCAGCAGTTCTTCCCCACGACAGGGCCGCCCTTACTTC. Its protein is CASSSSPRQGRPYF.

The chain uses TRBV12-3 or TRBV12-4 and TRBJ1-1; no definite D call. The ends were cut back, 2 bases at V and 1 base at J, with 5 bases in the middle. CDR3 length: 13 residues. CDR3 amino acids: CASSLYRNTEAFF. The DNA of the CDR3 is TGTGCCAGCAGTTTATACAGGAACACTGAAGCTTTCTTT.

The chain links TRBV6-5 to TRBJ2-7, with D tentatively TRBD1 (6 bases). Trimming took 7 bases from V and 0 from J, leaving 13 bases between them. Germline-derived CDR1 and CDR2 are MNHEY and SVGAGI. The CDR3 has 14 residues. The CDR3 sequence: CASKVGHISYEQYF. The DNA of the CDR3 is TGTGCCAGCAAGGTGGGACATATCTCCTACGAGCAGTACTTC.

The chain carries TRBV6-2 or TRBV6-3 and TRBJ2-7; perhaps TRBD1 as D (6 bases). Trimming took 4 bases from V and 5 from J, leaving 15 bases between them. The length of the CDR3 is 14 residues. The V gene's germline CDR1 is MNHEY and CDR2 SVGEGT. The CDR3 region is CASSLGGEVNEQYF. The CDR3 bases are TGTGCCAGCAGTTTAGGGGGTGAAGTAAACGAGCAGTACTTC.

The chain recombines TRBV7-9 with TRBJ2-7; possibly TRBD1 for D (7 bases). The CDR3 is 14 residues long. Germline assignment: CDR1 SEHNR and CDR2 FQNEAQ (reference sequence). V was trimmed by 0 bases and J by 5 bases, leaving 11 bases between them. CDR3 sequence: CASSLAQGRNEQYF. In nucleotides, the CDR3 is TGTGCCAGCAGCTTAGCACAGGGGAGGAACGAGCAGTACTTC.

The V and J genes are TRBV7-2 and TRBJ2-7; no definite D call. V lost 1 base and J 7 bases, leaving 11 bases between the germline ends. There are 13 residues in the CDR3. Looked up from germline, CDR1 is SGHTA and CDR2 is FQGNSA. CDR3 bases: TGTGCCAGCAGCTTAGTCGTCGGGTGGGAGCAGTACTTC. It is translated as CASSLVVGWEQYF.

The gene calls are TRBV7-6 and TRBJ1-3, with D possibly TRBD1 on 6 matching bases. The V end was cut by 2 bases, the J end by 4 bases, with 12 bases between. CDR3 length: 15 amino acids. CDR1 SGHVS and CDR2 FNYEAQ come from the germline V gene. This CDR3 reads CASSLNRVTGNTIYF. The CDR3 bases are TGTGCCAGCAGCTTAAACAGGGTCACCGGAAACACCATATATTTT.

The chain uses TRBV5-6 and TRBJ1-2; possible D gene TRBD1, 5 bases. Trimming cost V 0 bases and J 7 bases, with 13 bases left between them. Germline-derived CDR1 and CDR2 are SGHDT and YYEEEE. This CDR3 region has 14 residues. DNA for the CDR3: TGTGCCAGCAGCTTGGACGTCCGGGGGGGTGGCTACACCTTC. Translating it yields CASSLDVRGGGYTF.